The sequence of this T cell receptor (beta chain) was determined in a study of cytomegalovirus exposure and HLA in healthy donors. The study ran its PCR with 60 Vbeta and 13 Jbeta primers. Sequencing was performed with immunoSEQ multiplex PCR; in TCRdb, only in-frame clones are kept and a portion is missing. The sample consists of 65,000 or so clones, around 73% of them appearing once. The CDR3 contains 15 residues. V was shortened by 3 bases and J by 4 bases, with 13 bases between the two germline ends. The germline CDR1 and CDR2 sequences are SNHLY and FYNNEI. The sample comprised PBMCs. The chain recombines TRBV2 with TRBJ2-1; D might be TRBD2 (6 bases). The receptor was isolated from a girl between 10 and 17 years old in good health and CMV-seropositive. The CDR3 reads CASSDWDSMYNEQFF. CDR3 sequence (DNA): TGTGCCAGCAGTGACTGGGACTCTATGTACAATGAGCAGTTCTTC.